The 12 T cell receptor beta chains given below trace back to one sample, sequenced in a study of shared clonotypes between healthy human individuals. Cells designated naive CD8 were CD45RO-negative and were positively selected for CCR7, with terminally differentiated effector memory CD45RA+ cells excluded. The repertoire was sequenced with immunoSEQ multiplex PCR; TCRdb's copy has only in-frame clones and lacks some. The sample contains 750,000 to 1,000,000 clones, approximately 92% of which appear only once. Sequenced material: naive CD8+ T cells sorted from blood. All receptors come from a man in his thirties or forties in good health.

The rearrangement uses TRBV29-1 and TRBJ2-1, with unresolved D. The V and J ends lost 4 bases and 3 bases respectively, with 4 bases between them. The CDR3 loop spans 11 amino acids. Germline CDR1 SQVTM, CDR2 ANQGSEA. The CDR3 here is CSVAYYNEQFF. The CDR3 nucleotides are TGCAGCGTTGCATACTACAATGAGCAGTTCTTC.

V usage is TRBV7-8 and J usage is TRBJ2-5; TRBD1 matches at 11 bases. Per germline, CDR1 SGHVS and CDR2 FQNEAQ. This CDR3 contains 16 residues. J gave up 3 bases and V 4 bases, and 7 bases lay outside the gene matches. The DNA of the CDR3 is TGTGCCAGCAGCTCCACCGGGACAGGGGGGGAAGAGACCCAGTACTTC. Translation gives CASSSTGTGGEETQYF.

The genes are TRBV29-1 and TRBJ2-7, with TRBD1 matching 7 bases. Germline CDR1 is SQVTM and CDR2 is ANQGSEA. The CDR3 runs to 14 residues. V lost 2 bases to trimming and J lost 1 base; unmatched junction nucleotides: 5. The CDR3 loop is CSVEIRGQSYEQYF. The CDR3, as DNA: TGCAGCGTTGAAATTAGGGGGCAGTCCTACGAGCAGTACTTC.

The gene calls are TRBV4-2 and TRBJ2-2, with D hard to call. From germline, CDR1 is LGHNA and CDR2 YNFKEQ. Trimming took 5 bases from V and 5 from J, leaving 9 bases between them. This CDR3 spans 13 amino acids. The CDR3 DNA reads as TGTGCCAGCAGCACGATGGGTACCGGGGAGCTGTTTTTT. Residues: CASSTMGTGELFF.

This chain links TRBV6-1 with TRBJ2-1; the D gene is possibly TRBD2 (6 bases). Germline loops: CDR1 MNHNS, CDR2 SASEGT. The CDR3 extends over 14 amino acids. Trimming took 5 bases from V and 3 from J, leaving 11 bases between them. CDR3 sequence reads: CASSKTGDYNEQFF. The CDR3 coding sequence is TGTGCCAGCAGTAAGACGGGAGACTACAATGAGCAGTTCTTC.

This rearrangement joins TRBV10-1 to TRBJ2-4; the D is unclear. Between the trimmed V and J ends, which lost 2 bases and 9 bases, there was a span of 11 bases. This CDR3 has 13 residues. Germline lookup yields CDR1 WNHNN and CDR2 SYGVQD (reference sequence). The CDR3 region is CASSEGLDGIQYF. The CDR3 coding sequence is TGCGCCAGCAGTGAGGGTTTGGACGGCATTCAGTACTTC.

The rearrangement links TRBV7-9 to TRBJ1-1, with a tentative D call TRBD1 (6 bases). The germline CDR1 and CDR2 sequences are SEHNR and FQNEAQ (reference sequence). V was cut by 1 base and J by 6 bases, with 9 bases left in between. This CDR3 region has 13 residues. CDR3 nucleotide sequence: TGTGCCAGCAGCTTAGGGGGGCAGGCTGAAGCTTTCTTT. The encoded protein is CASSLGGQAEAFF. The variable domain in full, with the rest retrieved from reference TRBV7-9 and TRBJ1-1, is DTGVSQNPRHKITKRGQNVTFRCDPISEHNRLYWYRQTLGQGPEFLTYFQNEAQLEKSRLLSDRFSAERPKGSFSTLEIQRTEQGDSAMYLCASSLGGQAEAFFGQGTRLTVV.

This chain joins TRBV19 and TRBJ2-2, with D perhaps matching TRBD1 or TRBD2 (5 bases each). The CDR3 contains 18 residues. Trimming took off 6 bases at V and 3 bases at J, with 23 bases between the two ends. Germline V gene sequence: CDR1 LNHDA, CDR2 SQIVND (reference sequence). The CDR3, as DNA: TGTGCCAGTAGGAATCTCCCGGGGCGGGCTATTTACACCGGGGAGCTGTTTTTT. Residues: CASRNLPGRAIYTGELFF.

The chain recombines TRBV7-3 with TRBJ2-1; the match to TRBD2 covers 7 bases. This CDR3 has 14 residues. Trimming removed 5 bases from V and 7 bases from J; junction bases left unmatched: 8. Germline V gene lookup returns CDR1 SGHTA and CDR2 FQGTGA. CDR3 sequence (DNA): TGTGCCAGCAGCATTGGGGGAGGGATGAATGAGCAGTTCTTC. Translated, it gives CASSIGGGMNEQFF.

V and J are TRBV10-3 and TRBJ2-3; 9 bases agree with TRBD1. CDR1 is ENHRY and CDR2 is SYGVKD in the germline V gene. V lost 7 bases to trimming and J lost 5 bases; unmatched junction nucleotides: 4. This CDR3 region has 13 residues. The CDR3 region is CAINTGGGDTQYF. DNA for the CDR3: TGTGCCATCAACACAGGGGGCGGAGATACGCAGTATTTT.

The V and J genes are TRBV4-3 and TRBJ2-1, with a tentative D call TRBD1 (6 bases). Between the trimmed V and J ends, which lost 3 bases and 7 bases, there was a span of 19 bases. This CDR3 spans 16 amino acids. Germline values: CDR1 LGHNA, CDR2 YSLEER. The CDR3 region has the DNA TGCGCCAGCAGCCACACGACAGGTTCTCGATCTAATGAGCAGTTCTTC. Protein: CASSHTTGSRSNEQFF.

This chain joins TRBV29-1 and TRBJ2-2; TRBD1 might be the D (6 bases). V lost 5 bases and J lost 5, with 15 bases in between. Looked up from germline, CDR1 is SQVTM and CDR2 is ANQGSEA. CDR3 length: 14 residues. CDR3 DNA sequence: TGCAGCGTTCCACAGGGAATGGAAACCGGGGAGCTGTTTTTT. It translates to CSVPQGMETGELFF.